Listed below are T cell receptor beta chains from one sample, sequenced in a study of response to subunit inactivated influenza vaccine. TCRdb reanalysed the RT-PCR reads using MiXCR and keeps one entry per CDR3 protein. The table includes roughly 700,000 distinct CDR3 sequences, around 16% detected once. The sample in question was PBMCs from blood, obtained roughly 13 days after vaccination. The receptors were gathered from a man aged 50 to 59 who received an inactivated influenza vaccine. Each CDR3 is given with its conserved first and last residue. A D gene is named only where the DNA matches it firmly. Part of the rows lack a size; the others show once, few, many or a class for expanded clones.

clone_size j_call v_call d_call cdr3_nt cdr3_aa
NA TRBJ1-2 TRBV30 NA TGTGCCTGGAGTGCCCGGTCAGGGGCGCGGGGCTATGGCTACACCTTC CAWSARSGARGYGYTF
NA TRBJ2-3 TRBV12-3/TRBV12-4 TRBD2 TGTGCCAGCAGTGCCCAAAGCGGGAGGCAAGATACGCAGTATTTT CASSAQSGRQDTQYF
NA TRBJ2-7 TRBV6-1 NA TGTGCCAGCAGTGAAGCGCACCTGCTATACGAGCAGTACTTC CASSEAHLLYEQYF
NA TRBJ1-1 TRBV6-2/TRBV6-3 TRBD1 TGTGCCAGCAGTTACTGGACAGGGGGGCCTGAAGCTTTCTTT CASSYWTGGPEAFF
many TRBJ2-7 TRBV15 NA TGTGCCACCAGAGGGACGTCCTACGGGGAGCAGTACTTC CATRGTSYGEQYF
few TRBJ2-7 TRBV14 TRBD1 TGTGCCAGCAGCCATTTGCCGGGACAGGGGTACGAGCAGTACTTC CASSHLPGQGYEQYF
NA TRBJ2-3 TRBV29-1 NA TGCAGCGTTGATAGGCGACTTACGGTGGGAGGTACGCAGTATTTT CSVDRRLTVGGTQYF
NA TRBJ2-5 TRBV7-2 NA TGTGCCAGCAGCTCCCAGGGGACCCAAGAGACCCAGTACTTC CASSSQGTQETQYF
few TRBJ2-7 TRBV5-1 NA TGCGCCAGCAGCCCCCTTGGTGGGCCATTTTACGAGCAGTACTTC CASSPLGGPFYEQYF
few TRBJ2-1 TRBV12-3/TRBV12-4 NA TGTGCCAGCAGTTTAACGAGGGTCGCTGAGCAGTTCTTC CASSLTRVAEQFF
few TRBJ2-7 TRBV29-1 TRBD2 TGCAGCATCCGGACTAGCGGGGAACACGAGCAGTACTTC CSIRTSGEHEQYF
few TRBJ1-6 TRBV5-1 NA TGCGCCAGCAGCCATGGGCGGTCTAATTCACCCCTCCACTTT CASSHGRSNSPLHF
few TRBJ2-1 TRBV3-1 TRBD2 TGTGCCAGCAGCCGTGGACTAGCGGGAGATGAGCAGTTCTTC CASSRGLAGDEQFF
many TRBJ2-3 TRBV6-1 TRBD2 TGTGCCAGCAGTGAAACTAGCGGGGGTTACTACACAGATACGCAGTATTTT CASSETSGGYYTDTQYF
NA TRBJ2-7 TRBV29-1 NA TGCAGCGTTGAATCCGGGTACGAGCAGTACTTC CSVESGYEQYF
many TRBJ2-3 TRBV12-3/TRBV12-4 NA TGTGCCAGCAGCCTAACCGGGACCGTCACAGATACGCAGTATTTT CASSLTGTVTDTQYF
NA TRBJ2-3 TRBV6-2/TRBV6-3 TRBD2 TGTGCCAGCAGCCGCAACGGACTAGTGACGGCAGATACGCAGTATTTT CASSRNGLVTADTQYF
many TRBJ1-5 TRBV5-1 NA TGTGCCAGCAGTTTATCAGGGGGCAATCAGCCCCAGCATTTT CASSLSGGNQPQHF
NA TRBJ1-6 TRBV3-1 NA TGTGCCAGCAGCCAAGTAGACTCCTATAATTCACCCCTCCACTTT CASSQVDSYNSPLHF
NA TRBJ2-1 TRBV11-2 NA TGTGCCAGCAGCTTAGCCGCAGTTTTATCGCTCTATGAGCAGTTCTTC CASSLAAVLSLYEQFF
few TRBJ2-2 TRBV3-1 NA TGTGCCAGCAGCCAAGATAGAGTAGCGGTTAACACCGGGGAGCTGTTTTTT CASSQDRVAVNTGELFF